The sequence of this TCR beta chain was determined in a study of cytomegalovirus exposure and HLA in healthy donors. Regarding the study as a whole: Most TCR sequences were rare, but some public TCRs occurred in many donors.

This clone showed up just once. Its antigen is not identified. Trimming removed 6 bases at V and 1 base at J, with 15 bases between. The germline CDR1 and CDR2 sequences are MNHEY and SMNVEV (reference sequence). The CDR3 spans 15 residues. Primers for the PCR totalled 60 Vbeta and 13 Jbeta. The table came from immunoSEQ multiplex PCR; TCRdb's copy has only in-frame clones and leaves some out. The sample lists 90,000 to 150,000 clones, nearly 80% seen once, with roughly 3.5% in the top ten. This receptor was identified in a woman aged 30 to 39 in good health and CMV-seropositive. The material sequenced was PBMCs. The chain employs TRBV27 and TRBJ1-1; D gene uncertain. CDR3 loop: CASSLSIGGNTEAFF. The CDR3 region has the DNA TGTGCCAGCAGCCTCTCAATCGGAGGGAACACTGAAGCTTTCTTT.